One sample yielded the 22 T cell receptor beta chains listed below, sequenced in a study of human T cells and chemical hapten exposure. TCRdb ran MiXCR on the RACE reads and lists one entry per CDR3 protein. The repertoire holds fewer than 200,000 distinct CDR3 sequences, with roughly 30% as singletons. The time point: pre-sensitization, week 0. Treatment denoted: therapeutic diphenylcyclopropenone sensitization with weekly scalp DPC. This specimen was whole blood, taken in connection with sensitization to the hapten diphenylcyclopropenone (DPC). These TCRs come from a woman aged 25 to 39 with alopecia areata. Some clones in this sample may be carry-over from other donors' samples.

Many counts were recorded for this clonotype. The chain is built from TRBV29-1 and TRBJ2-7; D is unresolved. The germline gives CDR1 SQVTM, CDR2 ANQGSEA. There are 11 residues in the CDR3. Trimming cost V 6 bases and J 0 bases, with 6 bases left between them. The CDR3: CSVESSYEQYF. For the CDR3, the DNA is TGCAGCGTGGAGAGCTCCTACGAGCAGTACTTC.

V and J are TRBV28 and TRBJ2-1, with TRBD2 matching over 14 bases. The V segment lost 2 bases and the J segment 7 bases; nucleotides outside the gene matches: 7. The CDR3 sequence is 17 residues long. The V gene's germline CDR1 is MDHEN and CDR2 SYDVKM. The CDR3: CASSLTGLAGATNEQFF. In DNA form, the CDR3 reads TGTGCCAGCAGTTTAACGGGACTAGCGGGAGCAACGAATGAGCAGTTCTTC.

In regard to this clonotype: Germline is not matched at one junction end, which may reflect a read error. This chain links TRBV28 with TRBJ1-5; 9 nucleotides align to TRBD1. Looked up from germline, CDR1 is MDHEN and CDR2 is SYDVKM. This CDR3 has 16 residues. The CDR3, as DNA: TGTGCCAGCAACTCGCCGAGGGGACAGGGAACTTCTAGGCCTAATTTT. Amino acid sequence: CASNSPRGQGTSRPNF.

The chain couples TRBV28 to TRBJ1-6, with no clear D. The CDR3 consists of 13 residues. V lost 5 bases, J lost 9 bases, and 11 bases lay in between. The germline CDR1 and CDR2 sequences are MDHEN and SYDVKM. CDR3 loop: CASSPRFPSPLHF. In DNA form, the CDR3 reads TGTGCCAGCAGTCCCCGGTTTCCTTCACCCCTCCACTTT.

The table lists this clonotype with a count of one. The J gene is TRBJ2-7, the V gene TRBV5-6; 7 bases are shared with TRBD1. The germline gives CDR1 SGHDT, CDR2 YYEEEE. This CDR3 spans 12 amino acids. V lost 5 bases and J lost 11; bases outside the gene matches: 10. The CDR3: CASRRDRAKEYF. CDR3 coding DNA: TGTGCCAGCAGAAGAGACAGGGCGAAGGAGTACTTC. The full variable domain, in which reference TRBV5-6 and TRBJ2-7 provide the parts outside the CDR3, is DAGVTQSPTHLIKTRGQQVTLRCSPKSGHDTVSWYQQALGQGPQFIFQYYEEEERQRGNFPDRFSGHQFPNYSSELNVNALLLGDSALYLCASRRDRAKEYFGPGTRLTVT.

This clonotype was recorded a few times. The chain has TRBV28 and TRBJ2-3, with TRBD2 matching 9 bases. Germline-derived CDR1 and CDR2 are MDHEN and SYDVKM. The CDR3 loop spans 18 amino acids. V lost 9 bases to trimming and J lost 4 bases; unmatched junction nucleotides: 20. The CDR3 DNA reads as TGTGCCAGTCCGCGCCCGCTAGCGGGATCCCACCACGCAGATACGCAGTATTTT. Translating it yields CASPRPLAGSHHADTQYF.

V is TRBV29-1 and J is TRBJ2-5, with D possibly matching TRBD1 (5 bases). CDR3 length: 13 residues. The V end was cut by 3 bases, the J end by 5 bases, with 13 bases between. Germline assignment: CDR1 SQVTM and CDR2 ANQGSEA. CDR3 in DNA: TGCAGCGTTGAGAAGGCAGGGCGTGAGACCCAGTACTTC. This gives the protein CSVEKAGRETQYF.

J is TRBJ2-1 and V is TRBV29-1; D uncertain. Trimming removed 4 bases at V and 0 bases at J, with 7 bases between. The CDR3 extends over 13 amino acids. Germline CDR1 reads SQVTM; CDR2 reads ANQGSEA. For the CDR3, the DNA is TGCAGCGTTGTTCCTAACTCCTACAATGAGCAGTTCTTC. Residues: CSVVPNSYNEQFF.

The V call is TRBV28, the J call TRBJ1-2; 9 nucleotides match TRBD1. This CDR3 spans 15 amino acids. With 5 bases clipped from V and 8 bases from J, the junction kept 12 bases outside the gene matches. The germline V gene encodes CDR1 MDHEN and CDR2 SYDVKM. The CDR3 DNA reads as TGTGCCAGCAGTAGATCCTGGGACAGGGTGAACGGCTACACCTTC. Protein: CASSRSWDRVNGYTF.

This chain joins TRBV28 and TRBJ2-3, with TRBD1 matching 7 bases. Germline CDR1 and CDR2: MDHEN and SYDVKM. The V and J ends lost 6 bases and 4 bases, in that order; junction bases with no gene match: 13. The CDR3 is 16 amino acids. CDR3 bases: TGTGCCAGCAGCATCACCGACAGGGTCAGTTCAGATACGCAGTATTTT. This sequence encodes CASSITDRVSSDTQYF.

V gene TRBV28 combines with J gene TRBJ1-5; D is possibly TRBD1 (5 bases). Germline CDR1 and CDR2: MDHEN and SYDVKM. Trimming removed 6 bases at V and 0 bases at J, with 9 bases between. The CDR3 runs 14 residues. The chain's CDR3 is CASSRTLSNQPQHF. The CDR3 DNA reads as TGTGCCAGCAGCCGGACACTTAGCAATCAGCCCCAGCATTTT. Full variable domain (outside the CDR3, taken from reference TRBV28 and TRBJ1-5): DVKVTQSSRYLVKRTGEKVFLECVQDMDHENMFWYRQDPGLGLRLIYFSYDVKMKEKGDIPEGYSVSREKKERFSLILESASTNQTSMYLCASSRTLSNQPQHFGDGTRLSIL.

The rearrangement joins TRBV28 to TRBJ1-2; possible D gene TRBD1, 5 bases. Germline V gives CDR1 MDHEN, CDR2 SYDVKM. V lost 6 bases, J lost 5 bases, and 16 bases lay in between. The CDR3 extends over 14 amino acids. CDR3 DNA: TGTGCCAGCAGGACATCGACAGTCCGATATGGCTACACCTTC. As protein: CASRTSTVRYGYTF.

This clonotype was recorded a few times. The chain recombines TRBV10-3 with TRBJ2-1; 9 positions agree with TRBD2. The germline gives CDR1 ENHRY, CDR2 SYGVKD. Unmatched junction bases numbered 14, after V lost 6 bases and J lost 8 bases. This CDR3 comprises 16 residues. The DNA of the CDR3 is TGTGCCATCAGAGGAATAGCGGGAGTCGACCGCTATGAGCAGTTCTTC. Translated: CAIRGIAGVDRYEQFF.

In this sample, this clonotype turned up many times. This chain links TRBV28 with TRBJ2-7; possible D gene TRBD2, 6 bases. Trimming shortened V by 3 bases and J by 3 bases, and 12 bases separated the two germline ends. The length of the CDR3 is 14 residues. In germline, CDR1 is MDHEN, CDR2 SYDVKM. The CDR3: CASSFVEGYYEQYF. The CDR3 DNA sequence: TGTGCCAGCAGTTTTGTGGAGGGATACTACGAGCAGTACTTC.

The table lists this clonotype with a few counts. J is TRBJ1-5 and V is TRBV7-2; the D is unclear. The V gene lost 1 base and the J gene lost 3 bases, with 10 bases spanning the gap. This CDR3 spans 15 amino acids. The germline V gene has CDR1 SGHTA and CDR2 FQGNSA. The CDR3 coding sequence is TGTGCCAGCAGCTTAGGTTTTGCTAACAATCAGCCCCAGCATTTT. It yields the protein CASSLGFANNQPQHF.

This clonotype was counted a few times. The gene calls are TRBV9 and TRBJ2-1; either TRBD1 or TRBD2 may supply D (6 bases each). The CDR3 covers 14 residues. Germline V gene lookup returns CDR1 SGDLS and CDR2 YYNGEE. Trimming stripped 4 bases from V and 7 bases from J, with 15 bases between. CDR3 nucleotide sequence: TGTGCCAGCAGCTCCGGGGGCCGAGGGAATGAGCAGTTCTTC. Translating it yields CASSSGGRGNEQFF.

This clonotype appeared a few times. The rearrangement joins TRBV20-1 to TRBJ1-2; 9 nucleotides match TRBD1. This CDR3 has 13 residues. Germline V gene lookup returns CDR1 DFQATT and CDR2 SNEGSKA (reference sequence). V dropped 3 bases and J dropped 7; count of bases not matched to a gene: 6. The CDR3 reads CSARDRGTRGYTF. Written as DNA, the CDR3 is TGCAGTGCTAGGGACAGGGGTACTCGTGGCTACACCTTC.

The V and J genes are TRBV20-1 and TRBJ2-2; 10 positions agree with TRBD2. Germline V gene sequence: CDR1 DFQATT, CDR2 SNEGSKA (reference sequence). With V trimmed by 1 base and J by 6 bases, 5 bases remained unmatched. This CDR3 contains 15 residues. CDR3 loop: CSARASGSASGELFF. DNA of the CDR3: TGCAGTGCTAGAGCTAGCGGGAGTGCATCCGGGGAGCTGTTTTTT.

This clonotype was counted once. The chain carries TRBV10-3 and TRBJ2-1; D remains unclear. The CDR3 has 13 residues. Germline loops: CDR1 ENHRY, CDR2 SYGVKD. V lost 6 bases to trimming and J lost 2 bases, with 8 bases between them. DNA of the CDR3: TGTGCCATCAGACAACCGCCCTACAATGAGCAGTTCTTC. Residues: CAIRQPPYNEQFF.

This clonotype was seen more than once but under ten times. The chain employs TRBV7-2 and TRBJ2-7; tentatively, D is TRBD2 (6 bases). This CDR3 is built from 14 residues. CDR1 and CDR2 (germline): SGHTA, FQGNSA. V dropped 3 bases and J dropped 3 bases, with 12 bases sitting between them. CDR3 protein: CASSFQGGHYEQYF. The CDR3, as DNA: TGTGCCAGCAGCTTTCAGGGAGGCCACTACGAGCAGTACTTC.

J is TRBJ2-7 and V is TRBV10-3; D is possibly TRBD2 (6 bases). The germline V gene encodes CDR1 ENHRY and CDR2 SYGVKD. The CDR3 has 13 amino acids. V was clipped by 8 bases and J by 5 bases, with 16 bases between them. The CDR3 sequence is CAIRDSSSDEQYF. The CDR3 DNA reads as TGTGCCATCCGGGACTCCAGTTCGGACGAGCAGTACTTC.

This clonotype was found a few times. A junction boundary mismatches the germline segment, possibly from a read error. V gene TRBV4-3 combines with J gene TRBJ2-7; a weak D match, TRBD2 (6 bases). The CDR3 covers 13 residues. CDR1 and CDR2 (germline): LGHNA, YSLEER. The CDR3 spells CASSQDRKGTSIF. The CDR3 bases are TGCGCCAGCAGCCAAGATCGAAAAGGGACTTCCATCTTC.